The T cell receptor beta chain under discussion was sequenced for a study of blood T cells in healthy people across ages. Overall study findings and caveats: Possibly, changes in expanded clonotypes were confounded because donor CMV status was unknown.

A J-beta primer mix and a sample-barcoded 5' primer were used in a second PCR of roughly 7 to 12 cycles. TCRdb ran MiXCR on the 5' RACE reads and lists one entry per CDR3 protein. Seen here are fewer than 900,000 distinct CDR3 sequences, roughly 43% observed once, and the top ten hold around a fifth. The CDR3 runs to 12 residues. Germline V gives CDR1 MNHEY, CDR2 SVGEGT. After removal of 7 bases from V and 5 bases from J, the junction contained 3 bases not matched to a gene. This clonotype was picked up many times. No antigen is known for it. This sequence joins TRBV6-2 or TRBV6-3 and TRBJ2-5; 8 positions match TRBD1. This TCR was sampled from a woman in her sixties in good health. The source material was blood. This chain's CDR3 is CASNDRGETQYF. The CDR3 bases are TGTGCCAGCAACGACAGGGGCGAGACCCAGTACTTC.